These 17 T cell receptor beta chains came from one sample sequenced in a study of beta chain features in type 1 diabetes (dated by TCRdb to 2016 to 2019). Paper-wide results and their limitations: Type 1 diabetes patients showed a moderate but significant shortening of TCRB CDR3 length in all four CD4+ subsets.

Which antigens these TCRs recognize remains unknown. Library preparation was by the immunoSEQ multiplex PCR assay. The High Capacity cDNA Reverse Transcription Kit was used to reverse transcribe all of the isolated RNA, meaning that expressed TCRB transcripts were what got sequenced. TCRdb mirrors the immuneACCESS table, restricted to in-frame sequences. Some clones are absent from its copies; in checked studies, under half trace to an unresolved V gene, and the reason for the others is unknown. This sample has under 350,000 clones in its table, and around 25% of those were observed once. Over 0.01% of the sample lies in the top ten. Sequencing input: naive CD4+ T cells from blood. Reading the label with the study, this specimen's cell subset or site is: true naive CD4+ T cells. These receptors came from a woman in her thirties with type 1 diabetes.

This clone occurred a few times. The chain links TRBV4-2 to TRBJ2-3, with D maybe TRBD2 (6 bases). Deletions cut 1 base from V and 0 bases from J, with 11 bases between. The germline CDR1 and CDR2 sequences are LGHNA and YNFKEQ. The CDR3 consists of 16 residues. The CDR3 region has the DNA TGTGCCAGCAGCCAAGGGGTCGGGGGAAGCACAGATACGCAGTATTTT. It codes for CASSQGVGGSTDTQYF.

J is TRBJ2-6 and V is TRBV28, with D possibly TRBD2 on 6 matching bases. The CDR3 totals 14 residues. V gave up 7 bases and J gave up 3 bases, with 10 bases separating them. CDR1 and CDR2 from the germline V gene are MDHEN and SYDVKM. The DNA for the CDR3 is TGTGCCAGCAAAACTAGCTATGGGGCCAACGTCCTGACTTTC. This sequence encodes CASKTSYGANVLTF.

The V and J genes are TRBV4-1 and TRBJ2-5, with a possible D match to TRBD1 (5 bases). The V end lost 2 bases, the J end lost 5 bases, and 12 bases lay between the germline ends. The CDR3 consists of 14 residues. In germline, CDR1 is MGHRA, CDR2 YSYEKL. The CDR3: CASSQTGRWETQYF. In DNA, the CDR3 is TGCGCCAGCAGCCAAACAGGCCGGTGGGAGACCCAGTACTTC.

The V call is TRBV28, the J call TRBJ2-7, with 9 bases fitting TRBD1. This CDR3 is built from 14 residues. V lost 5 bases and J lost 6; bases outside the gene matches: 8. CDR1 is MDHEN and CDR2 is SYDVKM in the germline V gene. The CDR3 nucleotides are TGTGCCAGCAGTAATCTCCGGGACAGGGCCGAGCAGTACTTC. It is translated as CASSNLRDRAEQYF. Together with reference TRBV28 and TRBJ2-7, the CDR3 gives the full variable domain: DVKVTQSSRYLVKRTGEKVFLECVQDMDHENMFWYRQDPGLGLRLIYFSYDVKMKEKGDIPEGYSVSREKKERFSLILESASTNQTSMYLCASSNLRDRAEQYFGPGTRLTVT.

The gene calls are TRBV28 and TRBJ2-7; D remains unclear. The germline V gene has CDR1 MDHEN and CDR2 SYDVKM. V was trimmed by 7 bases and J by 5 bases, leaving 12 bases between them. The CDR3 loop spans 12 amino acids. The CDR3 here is CASTPSGDEQYF. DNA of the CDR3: TGTGCCAGCACCCCCTCCGGAGACGAGCAGTACTTC.

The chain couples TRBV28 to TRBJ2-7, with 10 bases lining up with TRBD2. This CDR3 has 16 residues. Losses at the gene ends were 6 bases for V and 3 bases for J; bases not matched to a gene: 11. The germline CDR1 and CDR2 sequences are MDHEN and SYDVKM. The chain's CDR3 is CASRRSRSSGSYEQYF. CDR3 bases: TGTGCCAGCAGGAGATCCAGGTCTAGCGGGAGCTACGAGCAGTACTTC.

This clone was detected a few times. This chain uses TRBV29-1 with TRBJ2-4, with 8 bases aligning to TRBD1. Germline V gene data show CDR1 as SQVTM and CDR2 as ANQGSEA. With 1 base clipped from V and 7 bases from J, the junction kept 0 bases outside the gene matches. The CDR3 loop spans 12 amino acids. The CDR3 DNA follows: TGCAGCGTTGAAGGGGACAGGAACATTCAGTACTTC. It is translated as CSVEGDRNIQYF. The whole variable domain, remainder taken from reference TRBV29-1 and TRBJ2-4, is SAVISQKPSRDICQRGTSLTIQCQVDSQVTMMFWYRQQPGQSLTLIATANQGSEATYESGFVIDKFPISRPNLTFSTLTVSNMSPEDSSIYLCSVEGDRNIQYFGAGTRLSVL.

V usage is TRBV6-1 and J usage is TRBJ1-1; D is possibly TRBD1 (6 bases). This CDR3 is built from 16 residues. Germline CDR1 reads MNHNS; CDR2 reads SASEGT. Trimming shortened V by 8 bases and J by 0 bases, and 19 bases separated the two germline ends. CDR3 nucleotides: TGTGCCAGCGGTGGAAAACAGGGCATCTTGAACACTGAAGCTTTCTTT. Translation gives CASGGKQGILNTEAFF.

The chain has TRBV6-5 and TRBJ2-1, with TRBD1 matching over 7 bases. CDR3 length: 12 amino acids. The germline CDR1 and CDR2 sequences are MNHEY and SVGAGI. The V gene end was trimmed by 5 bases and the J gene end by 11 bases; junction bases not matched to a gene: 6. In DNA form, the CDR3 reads TGTGCCAGCAGTCGGAACAGGGGTCAGCAGTTCTTC. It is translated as CASSRNRGQQFF.

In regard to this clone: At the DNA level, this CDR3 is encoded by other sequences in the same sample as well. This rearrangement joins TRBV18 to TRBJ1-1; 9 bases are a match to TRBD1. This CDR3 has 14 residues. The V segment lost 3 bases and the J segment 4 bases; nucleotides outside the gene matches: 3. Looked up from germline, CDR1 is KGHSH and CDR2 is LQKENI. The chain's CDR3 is CASSPGTGRTEAFF. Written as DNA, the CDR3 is TGTGCCAGCTCACCCGGGACAGGGCGCACTGAAGCTTTCTTT.

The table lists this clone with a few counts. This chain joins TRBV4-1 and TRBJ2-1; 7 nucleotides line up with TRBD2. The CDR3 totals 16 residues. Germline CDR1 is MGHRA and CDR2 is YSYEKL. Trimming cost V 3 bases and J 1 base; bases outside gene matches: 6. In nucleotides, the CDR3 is TGCGCCAGCAGCCACCCAGCGGGGATTTCCTACAATGAGCAGTTCTTC. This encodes CASSHPAGISYNEQFF.

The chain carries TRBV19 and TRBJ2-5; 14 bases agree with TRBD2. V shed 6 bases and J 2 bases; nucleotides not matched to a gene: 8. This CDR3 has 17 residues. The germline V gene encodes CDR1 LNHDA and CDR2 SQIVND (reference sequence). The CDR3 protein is CASRGLAGVDVQETQYF. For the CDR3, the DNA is TGTGCCAGTAGGGGACTAGCGGGAGTAGACGTACAAGAGACCCAGTACTTC.

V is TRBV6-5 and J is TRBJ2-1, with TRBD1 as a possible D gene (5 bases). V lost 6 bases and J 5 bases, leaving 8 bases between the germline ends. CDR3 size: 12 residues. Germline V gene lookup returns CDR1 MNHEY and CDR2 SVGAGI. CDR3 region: CASSLGDNEQFF. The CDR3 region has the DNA TGTGCCAGCAGCTTAGGGGACAATGAGCAGTTCTTC.

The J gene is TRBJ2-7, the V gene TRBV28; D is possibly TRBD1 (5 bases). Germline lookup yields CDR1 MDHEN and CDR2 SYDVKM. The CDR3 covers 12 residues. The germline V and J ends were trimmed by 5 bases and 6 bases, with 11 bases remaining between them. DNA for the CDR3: TGTGCCAGCAGTACCAGGGAACCCGAGCAGTACTTC. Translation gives CASSTREPEQYF.

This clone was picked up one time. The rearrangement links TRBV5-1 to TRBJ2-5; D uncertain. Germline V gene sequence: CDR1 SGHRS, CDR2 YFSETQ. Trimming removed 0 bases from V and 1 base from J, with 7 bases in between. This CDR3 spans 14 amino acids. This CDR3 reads CASSLDYLQETQYF. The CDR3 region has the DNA TGCGCCAGCAGCTTGGATTATCTCCAAGAGACCCAGTACTTC.

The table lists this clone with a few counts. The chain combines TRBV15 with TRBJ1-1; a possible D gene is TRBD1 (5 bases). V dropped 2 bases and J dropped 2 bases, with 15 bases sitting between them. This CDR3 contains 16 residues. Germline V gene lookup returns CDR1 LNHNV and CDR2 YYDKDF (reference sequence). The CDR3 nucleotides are TGTGCCACCAGCAGAACCCCCGTGGGGCCAAACACTGAAGCTTTCTTT. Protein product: CATSRTPVGPNTEAFF.

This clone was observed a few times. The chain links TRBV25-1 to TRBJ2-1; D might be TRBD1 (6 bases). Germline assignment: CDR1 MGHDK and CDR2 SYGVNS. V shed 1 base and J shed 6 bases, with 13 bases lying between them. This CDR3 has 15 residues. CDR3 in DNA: TGTGCCAGCAGTGAATCGGCGGACAGTCTCAATGAGCAGTTCTTC. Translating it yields CASSESADSLNEQFF.